Only a few counts were recorded for the clone carrying this T cell receptor beta chain. The antigen is not known. This sample was included in a study of CD8 T cells in ankylosing spondylitis. In TCRdb, the 5' RACE reads were re-called with MiXCR into one record per CDR3 protein. The table records fewer than 400,000 distinct CDR3 sequences, roughly 14% of them present only once. Trimming stripped 2 bases from V and 6 bases from J, with 14 bases between. Germline assignment: CDR1 SGDLS and CDR2 YYNGEE. There are 14 residues in the CDR3. Findings and limits, study-wide: Disease-linked clones reportedly concentrated significantly in matched ankylosing spondylitis synovial fluid.

The rearrangement uses TRBV9 and TRBJ1-2, with a possible D match to TRBD1 (5 bases). Specimen: blood, either unsorted or a sorted T cell fraction (not recorded which). The sequence was collected from a male donor with ankylosing spondylitis or in good health (not recorded which). Here the CDR3 reads CASSVDNPADGYTF. In DNA form, the CDR3 reads TGTGCCAGCAGCGTGGACAACCCTGCGGATGGCTACACCTTC.